These 26 T cell receptor beta chains were sequenced from one sample in a study of multiple sclerosis patients with progressive multifocal leukoencephalopathy (dated by TCRdb to about 2019). The method behind the library was the immunoSEQ multiplex PCR assay. The table was pulled from immuneACCESS by TCRdb, which kept in-frame rearrangements only. Such tables lose some clones; where checked, under half of the loss comes from unresolved V genes, and the rest has no known cause. The sample table contains 25,000 to 35,000 clones; only one count was recorded for roughly 85% of them. Clones ranked in the top ten supply around an eighth of the sample. The time point label, as the study defines it: time of PML onset. Reading the label with the study, this specimen's treatment or condition is: on natalizumab therapy at sampling. Sequences were derived from PBMCs, sampled from a patient treated with natalizumab. All receptors come from a woman aged 25 to 39 with progressive multifocal leukoencephalopathy.

The chain couples TRBV11-3 to TRBJ2-7; 7 nucleotides line up with TRBD1. In germline, CDR1 is SGHNT, CDR2 YENEEA. CDR3 length: 13 residues. V gave up 5 bases and J gave up 6 bases; unmatched junction bases: 7. The CDR3 DNA is TGTGCCAGCAGCCTTCGACAGGGTGGCGAGCAGTACTTC. Translation gives CASSLRQGGEQYF. The full variable domain, its missing parts supplied by reference TRBV11-3 and TRBJ2-7, is EAGVVQSPRYKIIEKKQPVAFWCNPISGHNTLYWYLQNLGQGPELLIRYENEEAVDDSQLPKDRFSAERLKGVDSTLKIQPAELGDSAVYLCASSLRQGGEQYFGPGTRLTVT.

CDR3 sequence: CASARGDTQYF. Written as DNA, the CDR3 is TGTGCCAGCGCCCGGGGGGATACGCAGTATTTT. This sequence joins TRBV25-1 and TRBJ2-3; D might be TRBD2 (6 bases). V was pared by 8 bases and J by 6 bases, with 9 bases between. Germline CDR1 MGHDK, CDR2 SYGVNS. The CDR3 totals 11 residues.

The chain uses TRBV7-2 and TRBJ1-1; a weak D match, TRBD1 (5 bases). The CDR3 sequence is 15 residues long. Germline V gives CDR1 SGHTA, CDR2 FQGNSA. The germline V and J ends were trimmed by 0 bases and 4 bases, with 12 bases remaining between them. CDR3 amino acids: CASSLAGAQGTEAFF. As DNA, the CDR3 is TGTGCCAGCAGCTTAGCAGGGGCGCAGGGCACTGAAGCTTTCTTT.

The genes are TRBV5-6 and TRBJ2-3; TRBD2 might be the D (6 bases). The V and J ends lost 2 bases and 4 bases respectively, with 14 bases between them. In germline, CDR1 is SGHDT, CDR2 YYEEEE. There are 15 residues in the CDR3. The CDR3 protein is CASSFWLSGADTQYF. CDR3 DNA sequence: TGTGCCAGCAGCTTTTGGCTTAGCGGAGCAGATACGCAGTATTTT.

V is TRBV30 and J is TRBJ1-2; tentative D call: TRBD1 (5 bases). Trimming removed 2 bases from V and 4 bases from J, with 11 bases in between. The CDR3 runs to 13 residues. CDR1 GTSNPN and CDR2 SVGIG come from the germline V gene (reference sequence). CDR3 sequence reads: CAWSLGGIYGYTF. The CDR3 bases are TGTGCCTGGAGTCTGGGGGGGATCTATGGCTACACCTTC.

The CDR3 DNA reads TGTGCCAGCAGCTTAGCGGATTTCTCCGGAAACACCATATATTTT. It translates to CASSLADFSGNTIYF. The chain joins TRBV11-1 to TRBJ1-3; D remains unclear. The CDR3 loop spans 15 amino acids. With 0 bases removed from V and 4 bases from J, the gap between germline ends came to 10 bases. Germline V gene data show CDR1 as SGHAT and CDR2 as FQDESV (reference sequence).

The table lists this clone with a count of one. CDR3 protein: CASSIGGTGFYEQYF. CDR3 nucleotide sequence: TGTGCCAGTAGTATTGGGGGGACAGGGTTCTACGAGCAGTACTTC. The chain recombines TRBV19 with TRBJ2-7; 9 bases agree with TRBD1. The CDR3 sequence is 15 residues long. V lost 3 bases, J lost 3 bases, and 6 bases stayed unmatched. The germline V gene encodes CDR1 LNHDA and CDR2 SQIVND (reference sequence).

This chain joins TRBV25-1 and TRBJ2-1; D ambiguous. Germline V gene data show CDR1 as MGHDK and CDR2 as SYGVNS. This CDR3 spans 15 amino acids. Trimming removed 3 bases at V and 0 bases at J, with 9 bases between. The CDR3 loop is CASSELQSSYNEQFF. In nucleotides, the CDR3 is TGTGCCAGCAGTGAGCTACAGAGCTCCTACAATGAGCAGTTCTTC.

The chain uses TRBV5-6 and TRBJ2-7, with 8 bases lining up with TRBD2. The germline CDR1 and CDR2 sequences are SGHDT and YYEEEE. After removal of 0 bases from V and 2 bases from J, the junction contained 4 bases not matched to a gene. The CDR3 contains 15 residues. The CDR3 protein is CASSLGAGGPYEQYF. The CDR3 region has the DNA TGTGCCAGCAGCTTGGGCGCGGGAGGACCCTACGAGCAGTACTTC.

This rearrangement joins TRBV6-1 to TRBJ1-2; D is possibly TRBD1 (6 bases). The CDR3 consists of 14 residues. From germline, CDR1 is MNHNS and CDR2 SASEGT. Between the trimmed V and J ends, which lost 6 bases and 0 bases, there was a span of 11 bases. The CDR3 region has the DNA TGTGCCAGCAGCCCAGGGGCCACTAACTATGGCTACACCTTC. Protein: CASSPGATNYGYTF.

The J gene is TRBJ2-1, the V gene TRBV7-1; 7 positions agree with TRBD2. TRBV7-1 is an ORF, and what it does is uncertain. The CDR3 is 16 amino acids. V lost 5 bases to trimming and J lost 5 bases; unmatched junction nucleotides: 12. CDR3 nucleotides: TGTGCCAGCAGCCCCACCGGACTAGTCCGGAACAATGAGCAGTTCTTC. Translating it yields CASSPTGLVRNNEQFF.

The J gene is TRBJ1-2, the V gene TRBV6-5; 7 nucleotides agree with TRBD1. The CDR3 covers 11 residues. V was clipped by 5 bases and J by 8 bases; unmatched bases: 2. Germline lookup yields CDR1 MNHEY and CDR2 SVGAGI. In DNA form, the CDR3 reads TGTGCCAGCAGTCACAGGGGAGGCTACACCTTC. This gives the protein CASSHRGGYTF.

This chain links TRBV2 with TRBJ2-7; 7 bases map to TRBD1. Germline V CDR1 and CDR2: SNHLY, FYNNEI. V trimming: 7 bases; J trimming: 0 bases; junction bases outside the gene matches: 12. The CDR3 runs 16 residues. The CDR3 loop is CASIQVGRTGSYEQYF. The CDR3 region has the DNA TGTGCCAGCATTCAAGTGGGGCGGACAGGCTCCTACGAGCAGTACTTC. Filled out from reference TRBV2 and TRBJ2-7, the complete variable domain reads EPEVTQTPSHQVTQMGQEVILRCVPISNHLYFYWYRQILGQKVEFLVSFYNNEISEKSEIFDDQFSVERPDGSNFTLKIRSTKLEDSAMYFCASIQVGRTGSYEQYFGPGTRLTVT.

This chain uses TRBV7-8 with TRBJ2-5; maybe TRBD1 (5 bases). Germline CDR1 SGHVS, CDR2 FQNEAQ. There are 19 residues in the CDR3. V lost 1 base, J lost 3 bases, and 24 bases lay in between. CDR3 nucleotides: TGTGCCAGCAGCTTAGGCTTCCCCCCCTTCGGCGTGACAGAAGAGACCCAGTACTTC. The encoded protein is CASSLGFPPFGVTEETQYF.

CDR3: CASSQQDGDSPLHF. CDR3 DNA sequence: TGCGCCAGCAGCCAACAGGACGGTGATTCACCCCTCCACTTT. This chain connects TRBV5-1 to TRBJ1-6; D is possibly TRBD1 (5 bases). The CDR3 spans 14 residues. V lost 4 bases and J lost 8, with 13 bases in between. Germline CDR1 SGHRS, CDR2 YFSETQ.

This sequence joins TRBV7-9 and TRBJ2-7; D is possibly TRBD1 (5 bases). The CDR3 extends over 15 amino acids. Germline values: CDR1 SEHNR, CDR2 FQNEAQ (reference sequence). V was shortened by 1 base and J by 6 bases, with 16 bases between the two germline ends. Here the CDR3 reads CASSLGSFGAVEQYF. The CDR3 DNA reads as TGTGCCAGCAGCTTAGGGAGTTTTGGGGCGGTCGAGCAGTACTTC.

This chain links TRBV5-1 with TRBJ2-3; perhaps TRBD1 as D (6 bases). CDR3 length: 16 amino acids. Trimming cost V 4 bases and J 2 bases, with 17 bases left between them. Germline V CDR1 and CDR2: SGHRS, YFSETQ. The CDR3 coding sequence is TGCGCCAGCAGCCTACCATCGACAGGTTCCACAGATACGCAGTATTTT. Amino acid sequence: CASSLPSTGSTDTQYF.

The chain has TRBV9 and TRBJ2-7; 9 bases match TRBD2. CDR3 length equals 17 residues. The germline V gene has CDR1 SGDLS and CDR2 YYNGEE. Trimming cost V 0 bases and J 1 base; bases outside gene matches: 8. DNA of the CDR3: TGTGCCAGCAGCGTAGGCCCTAGCGGGGCCGAATCCTACGAGCAGTACTTC. It is translated as CASSVGPSGAESYEQYF. The whole variable domain, remainder taken from reference TRBV9 and TRBJ2-7, is DSGVTQTPKHLITATGQRVTLRCSPRSGDLSVYWYQQSLDQGLQFLIQYYNGEERAKGNILERFSAQQFPDLHSELNLSSLELGDSALYFCASSVGPSGAESYEQYFGPGTRLTVT.

The gene calls are TRBV7-9 and TRBJ2-7, with a tentative D call TRBD1 (6 bases). Germline values: CDR1 SEHNR, CDR2 FQNEAQ (reference sequence). V shed 4 bases and J shed 1 base, with 8 bases lying between them. The CDR3 is 13 residues long. The CDR3 here is CASSSGQSYEQYF. CDR3 nucleotides: TGTGCCAGCAGCTCCGGACAGTCCTACGAGCAGTACTTC. Based on the CDR3 plus reference TRBV7-9 and TRBJ2-7, the full variable domain is DTGVSQNPRHKITKRGQNVTFRCDPISEHNRLYWYRQTLGQGPEFLTYFQNEAQLEKSRLLSDRFSAERPKGSFSTLEIQRTEQGDSAMYLCASSSGQSYEQYFGPGTRLTVT.

The chain recombines TRBV7-8 with TRBJ1-5; TRBD1 is a possible D gene (5 bases). This CDR3 has 16 amino acids. V lost 5 bases, J lost 0 bases, and 14 bases lay in between. Germline CDR1 SGHVS, CDR2 FQNEAQ. Written as DNA, the CDR3 is TGTGCCAGCAGCCCTTCGGGACCCAATAGCAATCAGCCCCAGCATTTT. Protein sequence: CASSPSGPNSNQPQHF.

This chain joins TRBV6-1 and TRBJ1-5, with D perhaps matching TRBD1 (5 bases). This CDR3 contains 17 residues. Germline CDR1 is MNHNS and CDR2 is SASEGT. With 4 bases removed from V and 0 bases from J, the gap between germline ends came to 16 bases. As DNA, the CDR3 is TGTGCCAGCAGTGCCCGGGACGGATTTTATAGCAATCAGCCCCAGCATTTT. Translated, it gives CASSARDGFYSNQPQHF.

CDR3 nucleotide sequence: TGTGCCAGCAGTGCCCCACCGGGACAGGGGTCTTTGAGCTCCTACGAGCAGTACTTC. This sequence encodes CASSAPPGQGSLSSYEQYF. V is TRBV6-4 and J is TRBJ2-7; 10 bases match TRBD1. The V and J ends lost 4 bases and 0 bases, in that order; junction bases with no gene match: 15. The CDR3 runs 19 residues. CDR1 MRHNA and CDR2 SNTAGT come from the germline V gene.

V and J are TRBV7-9 and TRBJ2-3; maybe TRBD1 (6 bases). Trimming pared 3 bases from V and 2 bases from J, leaving 9 bases between. The CDR3 consists of 14 residues. Germline CDR1 reads SEHNR; CDR2 reads FQNEAQ (reference sequence). CDR3 nucleotides: TGTGCCAGCAGCTTTACAGGGTACACAGATACGCAGTATTTT. Its translation is CASSFTGYTDTQYF. Full variable domain (missing parts from reference TRBV7-9 and TRBJ2-3): DTGVSQNPRHKITKRGQNVTFRCDPISEHNRLYWYRQTLGQGPEFLTYFQNEAQLEKSRLLSDRFSAERPKGSFSTLEIQRTEQGDSAMYLCASSFTGYTDTQYFGPGTRLTVL.

The rearrangement joins TRBV27 to TRBJ2-3; 10 bases agree with TRBD2. V lost 5 bases to trimming and J lost 0 bases; unmatched junction nucleotides: 5. This CDR3 region has 16 residues. In germline, CDR1 is MNHEY, CDR2 SMNVEV (reference sequence). CDR3 amino acids: CASSRLAGGSTDTQYF. CDR3 nucleotide sequence: TGTGCCAGCAGTAGATTAGCGGGAGGAAGCACAGATACGCAGTATTTT.

The table lists this clone with a count of one. The chain combines TRBV7-8 with TRBJ1-1; the D is unclear. Looked up from germline, CDR1 is SGHVS and CDR2 is FQNEAQ. The V end lost 5 bases, the J end lost 1 base, and 8 bases lay between the germline ends. The CDR3 is made up of 13 amino acids. Written as DNA, the CDR3 is TGTGCCAGCAGCGCTATAGGGAACACTGAAGCTTTCTTT. It codes for CASSAIGNTEAFF. Combining the CDR3 with reference TRBV7-8 and TRBJ1-1 gives the whole variable domain GAGVSQSPRYKVAKRGQDVALRCDPISGHVSLFWYQQALGQGPEFLTYFQNEAQLDKSGLPSDRFFAERPEGSVSTLKIQRTQQEDSAVYLCASSAIGNTEAFFGQGTRLTVV.

This chain joins TRBV5-1 and TRBJ1-1, with TRBD1 identical over 8 bases. V gave up 1 base and J gave up 10 bases; unmatched junction bases: 9. CDR3 size: 14 residues. The germline V gene encodes CDR1 SGHRS and CDR2 YFSETQ. Here the CDR3 reads CASSLFPGQGGAFF. The CDR3 DNA is TGCGCCAGCAGCTTGTTCCCCGGACAGGGTGGAGCTTTCTTT.